The 25 T cell receptor beta chains below come from one sample, sequenced in a study of blood T cell repertoires in COVID-19. This table comes from immunoSEQ multiplex PCR, and its TCRdb copy is limited to in-frame clones, with some not included. The sample records some 57,000 clones, 80% to 90% being singletons. The specimen was peripheral blood. These receptors originate from a man aged 60 to 75 with acute or convalescent COVID-19.

The V and J genes are TRBV7-9 and TRBJ2-2; 8 bases fit TRBD2. The CDR3 is 16 amino acids. Germline V CDR1 and CDR2: SEHNR, FQNEAQ (reference sequence). The V gene end was trimmed by 6 bases and the J gene end by 4 bases; junction bases not matched to a gene: 10. The CDR3 region is CASRSTSGRSTGELFF. CDR3 DNA sequence: TGTGCCAGCAGAAGCACTAGCGGTAGAAGCACCGGGGAGCTGTTTTTT.

The rearrangement uses TRBV5-1 and TRBJ1-6; TRBD1 aligns across 7 bases. Trimming took 2 bases from V and 5 from J; bases not matched to a gene: 1. This CDR3 has 14 residues. The germline V gene encodes CDR1 SGHRS and CDR2 YFSETQ. The CDR3, as DNA: TGCGCCAGCAGCTTTGACAGGGATAATTCACCCCTCCACTTT. Its translation: CASSFDRDNSPLHF.

The rearrangement uses TRBV6-1 and TRBJ1-4; D call uncertain. The CDR3 has 18 amino acids. The germline V gene encodes CDR1 MNHNS and CDR2 SASEGT. Deletions cut 2 bases from V and 0 bases from J, with 16 bases between. The chain's CDR3 is CASSERLVTFATNEKLFF. CDR3 in DNA: TGTGCCAGCAGTGAACGCCTCGTCACTTTTGCAACTAATGAAAAACTGTTTTTT.

The chain has TRBV12-5 and TRBJ1-5; no clear D. The V end was cut by 6 bases, the J end by 7 bases, with 13 bases between. Germline CDR1 reads LGHNT; CDR2 reads FRNRAP. The CDR3 is made up of 13 amino acids. Written as DNA, the CDR3 is TGTGCTAGTGGCCTCGAGATCGGGCAGCCCCAGCATTTT. Translating it yields CASGLEIGQPQHF.

The J gene is TRBJ2-7, the V gene TRBV27; 9 positions match TRBD1. The CDR3 runs to 15 residues. Per the germline V gene, CDR1 is MNHEY and CDR2 is SMNVEV (reference sequence). Trimming took 0 bases from V and 3 from J; bases not matched to a gene: 3. The CDR3: CASSLSLTGGYEQYF. In DNA form, the CDR3 reads TGTGCCAGCAGTTTATCCCTGACAGGGGGCTACGAGCAGTACTTC.

This clone was counted a single time. The chain employs TRBV7-9 and TRBJ2-7; no clear D gene. The CDR3 contains 13 residues. Germline V gives CDR1 SEHNR, CDR2 FQNEAQ (reference sequence). Trimming shortened V by 0 bases and J by 4 bases, and 7 bases separated the two germline ends. CDR3 nucleotides: TGTGCCAGCAGCTTAGCGGCACCTTACGAGCAGTACTTC. This gives the protein CASSLAAPYEQYF.

This clone is a singleton in its sample. The chain links TRBV30 to TRBJ2-3, with 8 bases aligning to TRBD1. With 2 bases clipped from V and 1 base from J, the junction kept 5 bases outside the gene matches. The CDR3 is 15 residues long. From germline, CDR1 is GTSNPN and CDR2 SVGIG (reference sequence). CDR3 region: CAWSTSTGGTDTQYF. The CDR3 coding sequence is TGTGCCTGGAGTACCTCGACAGGGGGCACAGATACGCAGTATTTT.

The chain carries TRBV7-3 and TRBJ2-1; 8 bases are shared with TRBD1. Germline values: CDR1 SGHTA, CDR2 FQGTGA. V dropped 6 bases and J dropped 6; count of bases not matched to a gene: 4. The CDR3 extends over 13 amino acids. The CDR3 loop reads CASSRDRGNEQFF. In DNA form, the CDR3 reads TGTGCCAGCAGTCGCGACAGGGGCAATGAGCAGTTCTTC.

The J gene is TRBJ1-1, the V gene TRBV27, with 8 nucleotides matching TRBD1. CDR3 length equals 13 residues. The V and J ends lost 5 bases and 4 bases, in that order; junction bases with no gene match: 3. Germline loops: CDR1 MNHEY, CDR2 SMNVEV (reference sequence). In DNA, the CDR3 is TGTGCCAGCAGTGCCGACAGGGGCACTGAAGCTTTCTTT. It yields the protein CASSADRGTEAFF.

This clone was observed once. The chain joins TRBV5-1 to TRBJ1-2; 8 nucleotides agree with TRBD1. V dropped 4 bases and J dropped 10; count of bases not matched to a gene: 6. This CDR3 contains 12 residues. CDR1 and CDR2 from the germline V gene are SGHRS and YFSETQ. The CDR3 coding sequence is TGCGCCAGCAGCCCCGGACAGGGCCCCTACACCTTC. It codes for CASSPGQGPYTF.

This chain links TRBV5-1 with TRBJ2-7; tentative D call: TRBD2 (5 bases). Per germline, CDR1 SGHRS and CDR2 YFSETQ. Trimming removed 4 bases from V and 7 bases from J, with 15 bases in between. The CDR3 is made up of 13 amino acids. The CDR3 coding sequence is TGCGCCAGCAGCACTGCGGTATCGGGGGAGCAGTACTTC. It is translated as CASSTAVSGEQYF. The variable domain in full, with the rest retrieved from reference TRBV5-1 and TRBJ2-7, is KAGVTQTPRYLIKTRGQQVTLSCSPISGHRSVSWYQQTPGQGLQFLFEYFSETQRNKGNFPGRFSGRQFSNSRSEMNVSTLELGDSALYLCASSTAVSGEQYFGPGTRLTVT.

The chain carries TRBV7-6 and TRBJ1-2, with TRBD1 matching 8 bases. The CDR3 loop spans 15 amino acids. CDR1 and CDR2 from the germline V gene are SGHVS and FNYEAQ. J gave up 2 bases and V 4 bases, and 6 bases lay outside the gene matches. CDR3 coding DNA: TGTGCCAGCAGCTCGGCAGGGGGCGCGAACTATGGCTACACCTTC. It translates to CASSSAGGANYGYTF.

The chain couples TRBV12-3 or TRBV12-4 to TRBJ1-2; D is uncertain. Deletions cut 4 bases from V and 8 bases from J, with 11 bases between. This CDR3 has 12 residues. DNA for the CDR3: TGTGCCAGCAGTTCTGACAACTGGGGCTACACCTTC. Translation: CASSSDNWGYTF.

The V gene is TRBV2, the J gene TRBJ2-3; TRBD2 aligns across 9 bases. CDR1 and CDR2 from the germline V gene are SNHLY and FYNNEI. V lost 7 bases and J lost 2; bases outside the gene matches: 7. CDR3 length: 15 amino acids. CDR3 DNA sequence: TGTGCCAGCAACCCAGCGGGGGGCCCCACAGATACGCAGTATTTT. It translates to CASNPAGGPTDTQYF.

The J gene is TRBJ2-5, the V gene TRBV5-6; 7 positions match TRBD2. Trimming removed 0 bases from V and 5 bases from J; junction bases left unmatched: 10. There are 16 residues in the CDR3. In germline, CDR1 is SGHDT, CDR2 YYEEEE. CDR3 region: CASSLGGGSLLETQYF. DNA for the CDR3: TGTGCCAGCAGCTTGGGGGGAGGGTCGCTGTTGGAGACCCAGTACTTC.

This sequence joins TRBV5-1 and TRBJ2-6, with 7 bases lining up with TRBD1. Germline V gene data show CDR1 as SGHRS and CDR2 as YFSETQ. The J segment lost 0 bases and the V segment lost 2 bases, leaving 5 bases of the junction unmatched. The CDR3 spans 17 residues. The CDR3 protein is CASSFRDSGSGANVLTF. CDR3 nucleotides: TGCGCCAGCAGCTTCCGGGACAGTGGCTCTGGGGCCAACGTCCTGACTTTC. Filled out from reference TRBV5-1 and TRBJ2-6, the complete variable domain reads KAGVTQTPRYLIKTRGQQVTLSCSPISGHRSVSWYQQTPGQGLQFLFEYFSETQRNKGNFPGRFSGRQFSNSRSEMNVSTLELGDSALYLCASSFRDSGSGANVLTFGAGSRLTVL.

The chain couples TRBV6-5 to TRBJ1-1, with a possible D match to TRBD1 (5 bases). V was clipped by 6 bases and J by 3 bases, with 14 bases between them. Germline V gene data show CDR1 as MNHEY and CDR2 as SVGAGI. CDR3 length: 14 residues. The CDR3 reads CASREGTKYTEAFF. Here the CDR3 DNA reads TGTGCCAGCAGGGAGGGGACGAAGTACACTGAAGCTTTCTTT.

V and J are TRBV7-8 and TRBJ1-2; D is unclear. V was pared by 5 bases and J by 4 bases, with 14 bases between. This CDR3 has 14 amino acids. Germline V gives CDR1 SGHVS, CDR2 FQNEAQ. As DNA, the CDR3 is TGTGCCAGCAGCCCTGGGAGGGAGAGCTATGGCTACACCTTC. This sequence encodes CASSPGRESYGYTF. Looking up the rest from reference TRBV7-8 and TRBJ1-2 gives the full variable domain: GAGVSQSPRYKVAKRGQDVALRCDPISGHVSLFWYQQALGQGPEFLTYFQNEAQLDKSGLPSDRFFAERPEGSVSTLKIQRTQQEDSAVYLCASSPGRESYGYTFGSGTRLTVV.

The chain carries TRBV24-1 and TRBJ2-2; D is possibly TRBD1 (6 bases). Germline assignment: CDR1 KGHDR and CDR2 SFDVKD. The CDR3 extends over 15 amino acids. V shed 4 bases and J shed 1 base, with 9 bases lying between them. The CDR3 is CATSDPTGNTGELFF. In nucleotides, the CDR3 is TGTGCCACCAGTGACCCGACAGGGAACACCGGGGAGCTGTTTTTT.

This rearrangement joins TRBV6-2 or TRBV6-3 to TRBJ1-5, with no clear D. Germline CDR1 and CDR2: MNHEY and SVGEGT. Trimming removed 3 bases from V and 4 bases from J, with 7 bases in between. The CDR3 is 13 residues long. CDR3 sequence reads: CASSYGQNQPQHF. DNA for the CDR3: TGTGCCAGCAGTTATGGGCAGAATCAGCCCCAGCATTTT.

J is TRBJ1-1 and V is TRBV27; D is perhaps TRBD1 (6 bases). Germline-derived CDR1 and CDR2 are MNHEY and SMNVEV (reference sequence). The V and J ends lost 2 bases and 6 bases respectively, with 16 bases between them. The CDR3 spans 15 residues. The CDR3 region has the DNA TGTGCCAGCAGTTTACTCAGGGGAGAAAAATCTGAAGCTTTCTTT. It translates to CASSLLRGEKSEAFF.

The J gene is TRBJ2-7, the V gene TRBV4-1, with 8 bases aligning to TRBD1. The germline V gene encodes CDR1 MGHRA and CDR2 YSYEKL. The V gene end was trimmed by 5 bases and the J gene end by 0 bases; junction bases not matched to a gene: 6. The CDR3 covers 15 residues. Here the CDR3 DNA reads TGCGCCAGCAGCGGGCGACAGGGGAGCTCCTACGAGCAGTACTTC. Amino acids: CASSGRQGSSYEQYF.

The V and J genes are TRBV4-1 and TRBJ2-1; possible D gene TRBD2, 5 bases. CDR3 size: 16 residues. Germline V CDR1 and CDR2: MGHRA, YSYEKL. The ends were cut back, 1 base at V and 5 bases at J, with 15 bases in the middle. CDR3 sequence: CASSQALAAYDNEQFF. CDR3 coding DNA: TGCGCCAGCAGCCAAGCCCTAGCAGCGTATGACAATGAGCAGTTCTTC.

The CDR3 DNA reads as TGTGCCAGCAGCTTTTGGGGGGTTGGTGAAAAACTGTTTTTT. Its translation is CASSFWGVGEKLFF. This chain connects TRBV5-6 to TRBJ1-4, with D possibly matching TRBD1 (5 bases). This CDR3 contains 14 residues. Germline assignment: CDR1 SGHDT and CDR2 YYEEEE. V lost 2 bases to trimming and J lost 7 bases, with 12 bases between them.

The chain joins TRBV9 to TRBJ1-3; 8 nucleotides align to TRBD1. Germline V gene lookup returns CDR1 SGDLS and CDR2 YYNGEE. V lost 3 bases, J lost 0 bases, and 5 bases stayed unmatched. The CDR3 length is 16 residues. The CDR3 loop reads CASSAGQGFSGNTIYF. Written as DNA, the CDR3 is TGTGCCAGCAGCGCCGGACAGGGATTCTCTGGAAACACCATATATTTT. The variable domain in full, completed from reference TRBV9 and TRBJ1-3, reads DSGVTQTPKHLITATGQRVTLRCSPRSGDLSVYWYQQSLDQGLQFLIQYYNGEERAKGNILERFSAQQFPDLHSELNLSSLELGDSALYFCASSAGQGFSGNTIYFGEGSWLTVV.